Detailed here is one T cell receptor beta chain. Individuals drawn from under 30 US areas were about 18 to 90 years old. Cohort 3 recovered donors had two negative PCRs, clearance, or symptom resolution. This specimen belongs to a study of blood T cell repertoires in COVID-19. Background on the study: Samples came from the United States, Italy and Spain, spanning acute and convalescent COVID-19. T cells, B-cell-depleted T cells, or PBMCs provided the cDNA or gDNA that served as material.

Between the trimmed V and J ends, which lost 1 base and 2 bases, there was a span of 10 bases. This CDR3 is built from 15 residues. Per the germline V gene, CDR1 is SGHKS and CDR2 is YYEKEE (reference sequence). Some clones are missing from TCRdb's copy, which holds only in-frame ones; the method was immunoSEQ multiplex PCR. The table lists approximately 260,000 clones, under 95% of them singletons. Sequenced input: PBMCs or T cells enriched from blood (not recorded which). The chain recombines TRBV5-5 with TRBJ1-5; the D gene is possibly TRBD1 (6 bases). This receptor was obtained from a woman aged 18-30 years who had recovered from COVID-19. The CDR3 nucleotides read TGTGCCAGCAGCTTGCAGGGGTTCGGCAATCAGCCCCAGCATTTT. Its translation: CASSLQGFGNQPQHF. Variable domain in full (rest from reference TRBV5-5 and TRBJ1-5): DAGVTQSPTHLIKTRGQQVTLRCSPISGHKSVSWYQQVLGQGPQFIFQYYEKEERGRGNFPDRFSARQFPNYSSELNVNALLLGDSALYLCASSLQGFGNQPQHFGDGTRLSIL.